This entry features one TCR beta chain sequence. These data are taken from a study of blood T cell repertoires in COVID-19. Study-wide context: Italy, Spain and the United States were the sources of the convalescent and acute COVID-19 samples. From T cells, B-cell-depleted T cells, or PBMCs came the material, which was cDNA or gDNA.

The table came from immunoSEQ multiplex PCR; TCRdb's copy has only in-frame clones and leaves some out. The sample includes under 450,000 clones, roughly 87% of them seen just once. Trimming cost V 4 bases and J 12 bases, with 24 bases left between them. Germline values: CDR1 SEHNR, CDR2 FQNEAQ (reference sequence). The CDR3 runs 15 residues. Cohorts were assigned according to the clinical history that participants reported. Recovered participants had two consecutive negative NP/OP PCR tests, healthcare professional clearance, or symptom resolution. V is TRBV7-9 and J is TRBJ2-5, with D possibly matching TRBD2 (5 bases). Sequenced material: PBMCs or T cells enriched from blood (not recorded which). The TCR comes from a woman aged 45-59 years who had recovered from COVID-19. The CDR3 loop is CASSSLRRSPGQEYF. The CDR3 DNA follows: TGTGCCAGCAGCTCGTTAAGGAGGTCTCCGGGCCAGGAGTACTTC.